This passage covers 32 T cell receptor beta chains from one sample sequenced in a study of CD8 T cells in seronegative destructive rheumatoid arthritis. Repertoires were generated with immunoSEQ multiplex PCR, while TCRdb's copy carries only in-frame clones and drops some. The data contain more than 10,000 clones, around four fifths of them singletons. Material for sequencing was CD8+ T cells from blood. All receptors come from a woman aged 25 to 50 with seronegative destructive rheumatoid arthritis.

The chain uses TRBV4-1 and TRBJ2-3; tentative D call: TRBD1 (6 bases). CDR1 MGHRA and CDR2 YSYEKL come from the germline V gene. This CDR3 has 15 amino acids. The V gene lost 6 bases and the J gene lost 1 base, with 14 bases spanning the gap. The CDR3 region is CASRRAEGGTDTQYF. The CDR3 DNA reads TGCGCCAGCAGGAGAGCAGAGGGGGGCACAGATACGCAGTATTTT.

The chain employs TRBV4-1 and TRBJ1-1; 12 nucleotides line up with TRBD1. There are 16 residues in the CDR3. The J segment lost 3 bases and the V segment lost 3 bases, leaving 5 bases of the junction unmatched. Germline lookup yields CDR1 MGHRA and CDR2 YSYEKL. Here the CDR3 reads CASSHGTGGADTEAFF. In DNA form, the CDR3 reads TGCGCCAGCAGCCATGGGACAGGGGGCGCGGACACTGAAGCTTTCTTT.

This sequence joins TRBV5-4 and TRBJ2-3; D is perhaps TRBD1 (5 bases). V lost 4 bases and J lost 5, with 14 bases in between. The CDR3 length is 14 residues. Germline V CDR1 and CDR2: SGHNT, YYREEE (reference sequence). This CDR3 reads CASSRIGAEDTQYF. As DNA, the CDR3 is TGTGCCAGCAGCCGTATTGGGGCGGAAGATACGCAGTATTTT. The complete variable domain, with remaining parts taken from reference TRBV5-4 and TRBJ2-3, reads ETGVTQSPTHLIKTRGQQVTLRCSSQSGHNTVSWYQQALGQGPQFIFQYYREEENGRGNFPPRFSGLQFPNYSSELNVNALELDDSALYLCASSRIGAEDTQYFGPGTRLTVL.

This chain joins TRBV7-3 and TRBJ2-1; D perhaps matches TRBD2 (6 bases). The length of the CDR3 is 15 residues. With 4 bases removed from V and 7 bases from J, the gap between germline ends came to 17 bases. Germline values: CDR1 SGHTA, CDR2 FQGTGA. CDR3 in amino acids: CASSSGTGTGNEQFF. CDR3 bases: TGTGCCAGCAGCTCGGGGACTGGGACTGGGAATGAGCAGTTCTTC. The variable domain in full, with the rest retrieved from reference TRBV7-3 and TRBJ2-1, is GAGVSQTPSNKVTEKGKYVELRCDPISGHTALYWYRQSLGQGPEFLIYFQGTGAADDSGLPNDRFFAVRPEGSVSTLKIQRTERGDSAVYLCASSSGTGTGNEQFFGPGTRLTVL.

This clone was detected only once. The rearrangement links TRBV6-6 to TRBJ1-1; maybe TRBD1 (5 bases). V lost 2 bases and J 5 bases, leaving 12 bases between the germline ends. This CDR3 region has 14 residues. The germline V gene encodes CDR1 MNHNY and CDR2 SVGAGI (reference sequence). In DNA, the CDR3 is TGTGCCAGCAGTTACGCAGGGTTTAAGACTGAAGCTTTCTTT. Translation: CASSYAGFKTEAFF.

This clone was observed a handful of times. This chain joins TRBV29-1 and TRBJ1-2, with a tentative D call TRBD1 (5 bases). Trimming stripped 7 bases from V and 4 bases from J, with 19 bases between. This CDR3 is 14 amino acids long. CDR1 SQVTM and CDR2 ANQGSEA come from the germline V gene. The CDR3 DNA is TGCAGCGCTGCGAGAGACAGTCTCTTCTATGGCTACACCTTC. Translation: CSAARDSLFYGYTF.

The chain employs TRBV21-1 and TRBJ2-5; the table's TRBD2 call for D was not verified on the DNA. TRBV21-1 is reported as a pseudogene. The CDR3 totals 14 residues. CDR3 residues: CASRRGGDQETQYF. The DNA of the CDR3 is TGTGCCAGCAGGCGGGGCGGGGACCAAGAGACCCAGTACTTC.

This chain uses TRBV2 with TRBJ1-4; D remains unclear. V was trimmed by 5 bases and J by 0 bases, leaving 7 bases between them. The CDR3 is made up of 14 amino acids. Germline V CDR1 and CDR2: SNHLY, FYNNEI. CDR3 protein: CASSNIATNEKLFF. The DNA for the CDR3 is TGTGCCAGCAGTAACATTGCAACTAATGAAAAACTGTTTTTT.

CDR3 in DNA: TGTGCCAGCAGTTGGGATGGGGGGGCCTCCTACAATGAGCAGTTCTTC. It translates to CASSWDGGASYNEQFF. The rearrangement uses TRBV6-5 and TRBJ2-1, with D possibly matching TRBD2 (7 bases). Trimming removed 4 bases from V and 0 bases from J, with 13 bases in between. In germline, CDR1 is MNHEY, CDR2 SVGAGI. The CDR3 contains 16 residues.

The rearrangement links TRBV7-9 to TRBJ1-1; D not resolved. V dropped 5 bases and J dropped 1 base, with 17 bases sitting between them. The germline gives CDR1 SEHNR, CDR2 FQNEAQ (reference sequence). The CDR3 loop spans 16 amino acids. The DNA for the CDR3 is TGTGCCAGCAGCCCCCCCGCCGGGCGGGGGAACACTGAAGCTTTCTTT. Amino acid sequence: CASSPPAGRGNTEAFF.

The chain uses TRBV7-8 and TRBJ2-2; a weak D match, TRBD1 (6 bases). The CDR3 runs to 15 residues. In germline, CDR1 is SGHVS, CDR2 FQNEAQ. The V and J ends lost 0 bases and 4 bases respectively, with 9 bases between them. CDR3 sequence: CASSLAGAGTGELFF. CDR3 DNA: TGTGCCAGCAGCTTAGCGGGGGCGGGCACCGGGGAGCTGTTTTTT.

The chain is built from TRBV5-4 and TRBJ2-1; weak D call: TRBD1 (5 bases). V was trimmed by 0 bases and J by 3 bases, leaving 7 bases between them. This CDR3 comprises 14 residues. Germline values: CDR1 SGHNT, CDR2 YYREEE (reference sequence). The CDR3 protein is CASSLGTNYNEQFF. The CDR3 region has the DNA TGTGCCAGCAGCTTGGGGACAAACTACAATGAGCAGTTCTTC.

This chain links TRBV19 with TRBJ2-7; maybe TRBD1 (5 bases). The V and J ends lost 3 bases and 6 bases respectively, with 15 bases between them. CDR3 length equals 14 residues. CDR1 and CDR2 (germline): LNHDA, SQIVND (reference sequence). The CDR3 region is CASSIGQAPGEQYF. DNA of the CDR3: TGTGCCAGTAGTATTGGACAAGCCCCCGGCGAGCAGTACTTC.

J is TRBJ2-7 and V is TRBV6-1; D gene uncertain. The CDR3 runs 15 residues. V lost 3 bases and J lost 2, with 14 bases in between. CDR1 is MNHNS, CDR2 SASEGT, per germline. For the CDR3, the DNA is TGTGCCAGCAGTGACGATGCCGGGTCTACCTACGAGCAGTACTTC. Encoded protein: CASSDDAGSTYEQYF.

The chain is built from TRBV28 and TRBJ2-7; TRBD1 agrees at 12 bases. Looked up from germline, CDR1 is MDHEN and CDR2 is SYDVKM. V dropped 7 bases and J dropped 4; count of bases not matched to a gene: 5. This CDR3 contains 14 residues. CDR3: CASTGTGGGYEQYF. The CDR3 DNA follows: TGTGCCAGCACGGGGACAGGGGGCGGGTACGAGCAGTACTTC.

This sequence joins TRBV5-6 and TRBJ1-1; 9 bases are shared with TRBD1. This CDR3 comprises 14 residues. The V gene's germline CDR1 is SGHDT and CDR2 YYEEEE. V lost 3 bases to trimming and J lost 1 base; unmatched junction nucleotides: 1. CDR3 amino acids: CASSWGQGNTEAFF. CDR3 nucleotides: TGTGCCAGCAGCTGGGGACAGGGGAACACTGAAGCTTTCTTT.

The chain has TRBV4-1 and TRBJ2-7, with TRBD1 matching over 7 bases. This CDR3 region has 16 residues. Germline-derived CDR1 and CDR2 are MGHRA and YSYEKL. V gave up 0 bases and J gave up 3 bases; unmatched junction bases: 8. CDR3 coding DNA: TGCGCCAGCAGCCAAGATCTAGGACAGGCCCACTACGAGCAGTACGTC. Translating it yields CASSQDLGQAHYEQYV.

CDR3 residues: CASSQVDGSNTEAFF. The CDR3 DNA sequence: TGCGCCAGCAGCCAAGTTGACGGGTCGAACACTGAAGCTTTCTTT. The V and J genes are TRBV4-1 and TRBJ1-1; D remains unclear. V was shortened by 1 base and J by 1 base, with 10 bases between the two germline ends. Germline values: CDR1 MGHRA, CDR2 YSYEKL. The CDR3 loop spans 15 amino acids.

The CDR3: CASSFPGTGGQETQYF. CDR3 bases: TGTGCCAGCAGCTTCCCCGGGACAGGGGGGCAAGAGACCCAGTACTTC. The chain recombines TRBV11-2 with TRBJ2-5; TRBD1 matches 11 bases. The germline CDR1 and CDR2 sequences are SGHAT and FQNNGV. The CDR3 totals 16 residues. The V segment lost 3 bases and the J segment 2 bases; nucleotides outside the gene matches: 5.

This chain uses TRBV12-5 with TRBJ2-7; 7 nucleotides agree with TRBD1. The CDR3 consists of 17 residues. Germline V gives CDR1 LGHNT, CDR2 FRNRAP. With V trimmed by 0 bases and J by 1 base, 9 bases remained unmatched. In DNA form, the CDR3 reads TGTGCTAGTGGTTTGGTAAGGGGACAGATCTTTTCCTACGAGCAGTACGTC. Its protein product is CASGLVRGQIFSYEQYV.

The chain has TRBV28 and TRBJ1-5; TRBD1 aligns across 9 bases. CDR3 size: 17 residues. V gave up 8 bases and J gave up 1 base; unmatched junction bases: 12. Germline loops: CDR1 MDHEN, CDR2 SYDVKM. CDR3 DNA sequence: TGTGCCAGCCGGAGCGGACAGGGGATGGTAAGCAATCAGCCCCAGCATTTT. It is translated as CASRSGQGMVSNQPQHF.

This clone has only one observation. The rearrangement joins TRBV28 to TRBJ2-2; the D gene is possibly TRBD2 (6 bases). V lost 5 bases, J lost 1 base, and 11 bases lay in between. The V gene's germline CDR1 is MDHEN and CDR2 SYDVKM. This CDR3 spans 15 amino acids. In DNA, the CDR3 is TGTGCCAGCAGTCCCGGGACTGAGAACACCGGGGAGCTGTTTTTT. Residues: CASSPGTENTGELFF.

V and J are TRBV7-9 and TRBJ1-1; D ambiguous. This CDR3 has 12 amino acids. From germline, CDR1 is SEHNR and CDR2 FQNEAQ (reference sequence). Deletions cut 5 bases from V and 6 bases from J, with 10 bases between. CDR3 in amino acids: CASSLGRAEAFF. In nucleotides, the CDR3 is TGTGCCAGCAGCCTCGGGAGGGCTGAAGCTTTCTTT. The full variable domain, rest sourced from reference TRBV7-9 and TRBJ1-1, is DTGVSQNPRHKITKRGQNVTFRCDPISEHNRLYWYRQTLGQGPEFLTYFQNEAQLEKSRLLSDRFSAERPKGSFSTLEIQRTEQGDSAMYLCASSLGRAEAFFGQGTRLTVV.

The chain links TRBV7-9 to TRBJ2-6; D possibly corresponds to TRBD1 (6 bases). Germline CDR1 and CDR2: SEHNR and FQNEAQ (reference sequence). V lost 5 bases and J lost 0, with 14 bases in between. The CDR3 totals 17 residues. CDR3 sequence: CASSERQARSGANVLTF. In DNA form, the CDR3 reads TGTGCCAGCAGCGAACGACAGGCGCGCTCTGGGGCCAACGTCCTGACTTTC. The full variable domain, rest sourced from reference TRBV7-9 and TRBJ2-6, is DTGVSQNPRHKITKRGQNVTFRCDPISEHNRLYWYRQTLGQGPEFLTYFQNEAQLEKSRLLSDRFSAERPKGSFSTLEIQRTEQGDSAMYLCASSERQARSGANVLTFGAGSRLTVL.

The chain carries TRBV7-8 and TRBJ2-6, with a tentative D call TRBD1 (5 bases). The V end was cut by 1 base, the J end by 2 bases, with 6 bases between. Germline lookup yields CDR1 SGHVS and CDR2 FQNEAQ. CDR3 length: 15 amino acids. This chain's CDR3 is CASSLGTTGANVLTF. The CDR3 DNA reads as TGTGCCAGCAGCTTAGGGACAACTGGGGCCAACGTCCTGACTTTC. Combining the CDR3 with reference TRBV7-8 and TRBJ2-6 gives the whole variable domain GAGVSQSPRYKVAKRGQDVALRCDPISGHVSLFWYQQALGQGPEFLTYFQNEAQLDKSGLPSDRFFAERPEGSVSTLKIQRTQQEDSAVYLCASSLGTTGANVLTFGAGSRLTVL.

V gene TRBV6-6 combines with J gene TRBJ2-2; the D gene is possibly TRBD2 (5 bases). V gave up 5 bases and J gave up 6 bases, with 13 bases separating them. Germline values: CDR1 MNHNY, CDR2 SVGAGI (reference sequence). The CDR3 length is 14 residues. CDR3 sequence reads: CASSPPERAGELFF. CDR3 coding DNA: TGTGCCAGCAGTCCCCCTGAGAGGGCCGGGGAGCTGTTTTTT.

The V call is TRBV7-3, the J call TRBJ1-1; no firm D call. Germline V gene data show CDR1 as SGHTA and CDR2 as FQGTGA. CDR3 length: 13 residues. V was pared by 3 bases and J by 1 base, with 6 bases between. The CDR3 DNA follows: TGTGCCAGCAGCTTGAGCGAGAACACTGAAGCTTTCTTT. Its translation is CASSLSENTEAFF.

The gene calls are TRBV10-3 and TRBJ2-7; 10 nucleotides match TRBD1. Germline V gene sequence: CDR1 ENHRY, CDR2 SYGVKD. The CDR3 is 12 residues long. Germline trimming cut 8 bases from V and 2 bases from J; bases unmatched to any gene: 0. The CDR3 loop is CAIGQGAYEQYV. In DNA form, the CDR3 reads TGTGCCATCGGACAGGGGGCCTACGAGCAGTACGTC.

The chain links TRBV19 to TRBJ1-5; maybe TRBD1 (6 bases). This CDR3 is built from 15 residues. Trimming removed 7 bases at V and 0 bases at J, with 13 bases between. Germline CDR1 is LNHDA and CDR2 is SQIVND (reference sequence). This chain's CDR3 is CASIEGGASNQPQHF. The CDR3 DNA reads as TGTGCCAGTATAGAGGGGGGGGCTAGCAATCAGCCCCAGCATTTT.

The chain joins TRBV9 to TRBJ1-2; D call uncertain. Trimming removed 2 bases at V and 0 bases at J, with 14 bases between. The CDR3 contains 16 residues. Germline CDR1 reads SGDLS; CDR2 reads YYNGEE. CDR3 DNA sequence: TGTGCCAGCAGCGTCGGAGCCAGCGTATCTAACTATGGCTACACCTTC. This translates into CASSVGASVSNYGYTF.

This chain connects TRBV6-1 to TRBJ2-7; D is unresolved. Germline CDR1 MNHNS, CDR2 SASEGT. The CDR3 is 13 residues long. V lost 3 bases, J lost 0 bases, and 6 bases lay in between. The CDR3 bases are TGTGCCAGCAGTGACAGAAACTCCTACGAGCAGTACTTC. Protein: CASSDRNSYEQYF.

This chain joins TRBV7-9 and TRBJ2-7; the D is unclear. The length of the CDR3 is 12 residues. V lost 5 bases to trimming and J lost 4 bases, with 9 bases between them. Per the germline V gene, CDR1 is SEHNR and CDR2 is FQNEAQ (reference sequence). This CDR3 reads CASSPSPYEQYF. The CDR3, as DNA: TGTGCCAGCAGCCCCAGTCCATACGAGCAGTACTTC.